This T cell receptor (beta chain) was profiled in a study of blood T cell repertoires in COVID-19. V lost 2 bases, J lost 0 bases, and 4 bases stayed unmatched. From germline, CDR1 is MNHEY and CDR2 SVGEGT. This CDR3 comprises 16 residues. Original processing notes: Estimation of nucleated cell counts relied on the amplification of reference gene primers. Assay used: immunoSEQ multiplex PCR; TCRdb lists only in-frame clones, some missing. That table supplies the V and J calls and clone size; D and trimming were determined from the DNA. The table has 65,000 to 85,000 clones, roughly 90% seen once; the top ten hold roughly 2.5%.

The sequencing input was peripheral blood. This TCR derives from a human donor in a cohort sampled during active COVID-19. This chain joins TRBV6-2 or TRBV6-3 and TRBJ2-3; 8 positions agree with TRBD1. The CDR3 nucleotides read TGTGCCAGCAGTTACGATCAGGGGGCAAGCACAGATACGCAGTATTTT. Amino acids: CASSYDQGASTDTQYF.